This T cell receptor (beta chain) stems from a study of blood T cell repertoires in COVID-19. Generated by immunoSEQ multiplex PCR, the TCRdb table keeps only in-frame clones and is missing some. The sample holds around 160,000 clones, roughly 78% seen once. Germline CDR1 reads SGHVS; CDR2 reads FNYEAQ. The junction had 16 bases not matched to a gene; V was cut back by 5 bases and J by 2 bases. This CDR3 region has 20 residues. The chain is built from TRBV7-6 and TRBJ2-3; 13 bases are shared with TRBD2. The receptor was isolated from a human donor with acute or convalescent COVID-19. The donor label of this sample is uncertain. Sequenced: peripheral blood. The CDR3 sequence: CASSRRGLAGVSKLTDTQYF. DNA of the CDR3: TGTGCCAGCAGCAGACGCGGACTAGCGGGAGTAAGCAAACTCACAGATACGCAGTATTTT.